Listed below are T cell receptor beta chains from one sample, sequenced in a study of blood T cell repertoires in COVID-19. Clones were sequenced by immunoSEQ multiplex PCR, and TCRdb holds only the in-frame ones, with some missing. Here the sample spans more than 70,000 clones, 80% being singletons. The sequenced sample was peripheral blood. These receptors all come from a woman aged 65 to 85 with acute or convalescent COVID-19. CDR3s include the opening cysteine and the closing phenylalanine or tryptophan. The D gene is left open where the match is weak. Only part of the rows carry a size: once, few, many, or a class if the clone is expanded.

TRBV5-1,-,12,-,TRBJ2-7,TGCGCCAGCAGCTTCCGGGGGTACGATCAGTACTTC,CASSFRGYDQYF
TRBV19,-,15,TRBD1,TRBJ2-7,TGTGCCAGTAGTAACACCGGGACAGGGGTTTACGAGCAGTACTTC,CASSNTGTGVYEQYF
TRBV12-3/TRBV12-4,few,12,-,TRBJ1-1,TGTGCCAGCAGCTTCAGACAGCATGAAGCTTTCTTT,CASSFRQHEAFF
TRBV5-4,-,13,-,TRBJ2-1,TGTGCCAGCAAGGGAGGGGGGAACAATGAGCAGTTCTTC,CASKGGGNNEQFF
TRBV7-7,few,17,TRBD1,TRBJ1-6,TGTGCCAGCAGCTTAGCTTCCGGGACAGTATATAATTCACCCCTCCACTTT,CASSLASGTVYNSPLHF
TRBV4-1,-,16,TRBD2,TRBJ2-5,TGCGCCAGCAGCCAAGAGTTACTAGCGGGAGGGGAGACCCAGTACTTC,CASSQELLAGGETQYF
TRBV9,-,15,TRBD2,TRBJ2-2,TGTGCCAGCAGCGTAGCCGTAGCGGGCACCGGGGAGCTGTTTTTT,CASSVAVAGTGELFF
TRBV3-1/TRBV3-2,-,13,TRBD1,TRBJ1-4,TGTGCCAGCAGCTCTGGACAGGCAGGAAAACTGTTTTTT,CASSSGQAGKLFF
TRBV25-1,-,16,TRBD2,TRBJ2-2,TGTGCCAGCACCTTAGCGGGGGGGCACGGGACCGGGGAGCTGTTTTTT,CASTLAGGHGTGELFF
TRBV6-5,-,15,-,TRBJ1-2,TGTGCCAGCAGACCCAGGGACACTCCTAACTATGGCTACACCTTC,CASRPRDTPNYGYTF
TRBV19,-,14,-,TRBJ1-4,TGTGCCAGTAGCACAGGCCGGTCGTATGAAAAACTGTTTTTT,CASSTGRSYEKLFF
TRBV12-3/TRBV12-4,-,13,-,TRBJ1-3,TGTGCCAGCAGTGCCCTATTAGGAAACACCATATATTTT,CASSALLGNTIYF
TRBV6-5,few,14,-,TRBJ1-6,TGTGCCAGCAGCCTGGGACAATATAATTCACCCCTCCACTTT,CASSLGQYNSPLHF
TRBV30,once,15,TRBD1,TRBJ1-4,TGTGCCTGGAGTGTACAACGGGACAGGGGTGAAAAACTGTTTTTT,CAWSVQRDRGEKLFF
TRBV7-7,-,13,-,TRBJ2-2,TGTGCCAGCAGCTCGCTAGGTACCGGGGAGCTGTTTTTT,CASSSLGTGELFF
TRBV19,few,14,-,TRBJ1-4,TGTGCCAGTAGTCCCCGGACAGTTAATGAAAAACTGTTTTTT,CASSPRTVNEKLFF
TRBV29-1,-,13,-,TRBJ2-5,TGCAGCGTTAAGCAGCGGGTACAGGAGACCCAGTACTTC,CSVKQRVQETQYF
TRBV30,few,13,TRBD1,TRBJ1-4,TGTGCCTGGACTCGCACAGGGGGTGAAAAACTGTTTTTT,CAWTRTGGEKLFF
TRBV2,once,14,-,TRBJ2-1,TGTGCCAGCAGTGAAAGGATCGGGTACAATGAGCAGTTCTTC,CASSERIGYNEQFF
TRBV7-8,-,17,TRBD1,TRBJ1-4,TGTGCCAGCAGCTCACGGCCCACAGGGGCAACTAATGAAAAACTGTTTTTT,CASSSRPTGATNEKLFF
TRBV19,-,13,-,TRBJ1-1,TGTGCCAGTAGCCCCTCTATGAACACTGAAGCTTTCTTT,CASSPSMNTEAFF
TRBV5-6,-,15,TRBD1,TRBJ1-5,TGTGCCAGCAGTGTCGAGGGACAGGGCCTTGAACCCCAGCATTTT,CASSVEGQGLEPQHF
TRBV28,-,17,TRBD2,TRBJ2-7,TGTGCCAGCAGGCCCCTGGGACTAGCGGGAGGTACCTACGAGCAGTACTTC,CASRPLGLAGGTYEQYF
TRBV10-3,-,16,TRBD2,TRBJ2-5,TGTGCCATCAGCCGGGGACTAGCGGGAGGGTCGGAGACCCAGTACTTC,CAISRGLAGGSETQYF
TRBV7-2,once,12,-,TRBJ2-1,TGTGCCAGCAGCTTAATAGGGGCTGAGCAGTTCTTC,CASSLIGAEQFF
TRBV9,-,16,TRBD2,TRBJ2-5,TGTGCCAGCAGCGTAGTGCCGAGCGGGAGGCCGGAGACCCAGTACTTC,CASSVVPSGRPETQYF
TRBV6-5,-,16,TRBD1,TRBJ1-2,TGTGCCAGCAGTTATGGGGACAGATCCATTAACTATGGCTACACCTTC,CASSYGDRSINYGYTF
TRBV19,-,14,-,TRBJ2-1,TGTGCCAGTAGACCCCGGGACACGACAGGTGAGCAGTTCTTC,CASRPRDTTGEQFF
TRBV3-1/TRBV3-2,-,15,-,TRBJ2-5,TGTGCCAGCGGATACGAGGGAGTGGGCCAAGAGACCCAGTACTTC,CASGYEGVGQETQYF
TRBV6-5,-,15,TRBD1,TRBJ1-5,TGTGCCAGCATCCCTAGGGGGCAGGGCGATCAGCCCCAGCATTTT,CASIPRGQGDQPQHF
TRBV5-1,-,15,TRBD2,TRBJ2-1,TGCGCCAGCAGCTTTTTAGCGGGAGTGAACAATGAGCAGTTCTTC,CASSFLAGVNNEQFF
TRBV5-1,-,15,TRBD1,TRBJ2-5,TGCGCCAGCAGCTTGGCCGGGACAGGGGAAGAGACCCAGTACTTC,CASSLAGTGEETQYF
TRBV18,-,17,TRBD1,TRBJ2-4,TGTGCCAGCTCACCACCTTTTACAGGGGACGCGAGAAACATTCAGTACTTC,CASSPPFTGDARNIQYF
TRBV5-1,-,15,TRBD1,TRBJ1-6,TGCGCCAGCAGCTTGGAAGGACAGGGGTATTCACCCCTCCACTTT,CASSLEGQGYSPLHF
TRBV5-1,-,15,TRBD2,TRBJ2-7,TGCGCCAGCAGCTTGCCTAGCGGGAGCTCCTACGAGCAGTACTTC,CASSLPSGSSYEQYF
TRBV9,-,16,-,TRBJ2-1,TGTGCCAGCAGCGCCTTCGGGAGCAGCTCCTACAATGAGCAGTTCTTC,CASSAFGSSSYNEQFF
TRBV3-1/TRBV3-2,-,13,-,TRBJ2-5,TGTGCCAGCAGCCCAGGGCTGGGGGGGACCCAGTACTTC,CASSPGLGGTQYF
TRBV6-2/TRBV6-3,-,16,TRBD2,TRBJ2-6,TGTGCCAGCAGCCTGGGACTAGCGGGAGGGGCCAACGTCCTGACTTTC,CASSLGLAGGANVLTF
TRBV19,-,13,TRBD1,TRBJ1-4,TGTGCCAGTAGTATCACAGGGGTCGAAAAACTGTTTTTT,CASSITGVEKLFF
TRBV7-6,-,17,TRBD2,TRBJ2-1,TGTGCCAGCAGCTTAACCCCTTCTAGCGGGAGGGTTAATGAGCAGTTCTTC,CASSLTPSSGRVNEQFF
TRBV6-1,-,15,TRBD1,TRBJ2-7,TGTGCCAGCAGTGACCCCGACAGGGGGCTTTACGAGCAGTACTTC,CASSDPDRGLYEQYF
TRBV19,-,14,TRBD1,TRBJ1-6,TGTGCCAGTAGCCAGACAGGGGGCAATTCACCCCTCCACTTT,CASSQTGGNSPLHF
TRBV7-9,-,13,-,TRBJ2-7,TGTGCGGTTACAGGGCGTCTTCCTTACGAGCAGTACTTC,CAVTGRLPYEQYF
TRBV6-5,-,14,-,TRBJ2-7,TGTGCCAGCAGTTACTCGACAGTTGAGTACGAGCAGTACTTC,CASSYSTVEYEQYF
TRBV18,-,15,-,TRBJ1-5,TGTGCCAGCTCACCAGAGCAGGGGAGCAATCAGCCCCAGCATTTT,CASSPEQGSNQPQHF
TRBV4-3,-,17,-,TRBJ2-1,TGCGCCAGCAGCCAAGATGGCAGGGGAGGGCTCTACAATGAGCAGTTCTTC,CASSQDGRGGLYNEQFF
TRBV7-8,-,12,-,TRBJ1-5,TGTGCCAGCAGCCCCACCGGGGGGACCCAGCATTTT,CASSPTGGTQHF
TRBV5-1,-,15,TRBD2,TRBJ2-7,TGCGCCAGCAGCTTGGCCACTAGCGGTGCCTACGAGCAGTACTTC,CASSLATSGAYEQYF
TRBV21-1,-,15,-,TRBJ2-5,TGTGCCAGCAGCCCTACTGGGGGCGATCAAGAGACCCAGTACTTC,CASSPTGGDQETQYF
TRBV19,-,17,-,TRBJ1-5,TGTGCCAGTAGTATAGGAGGACAGTTCCAGAGCAATCAGCCCCAGCATTTT,CASSIGGQFQSNQPQHF